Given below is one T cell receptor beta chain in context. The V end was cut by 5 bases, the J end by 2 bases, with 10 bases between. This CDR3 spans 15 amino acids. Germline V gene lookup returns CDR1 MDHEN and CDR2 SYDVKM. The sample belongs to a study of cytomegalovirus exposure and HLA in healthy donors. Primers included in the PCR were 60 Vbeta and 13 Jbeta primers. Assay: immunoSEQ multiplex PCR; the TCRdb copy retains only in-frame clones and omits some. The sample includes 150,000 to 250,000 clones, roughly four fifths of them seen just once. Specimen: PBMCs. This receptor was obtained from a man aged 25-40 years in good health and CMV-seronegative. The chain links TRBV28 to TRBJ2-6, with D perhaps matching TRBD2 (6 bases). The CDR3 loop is CASSLPGAGANVLTF. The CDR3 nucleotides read TGTGCCAGCAGTCTCCCGGGGGCTGGGGCCAACGTCCTGACTTTC.